The 12 T cell receptor beta chains in this list originate from one sample, sequenced in a study of T cells after yellow fever vaccination. TCRdb used MiXCR to reprocess the 5' RACE reads, holding one entry per CDR3 protein. Of more than 300,000 distinct CDR3 sequences in the sample, about 10% were seen once. The sequences come from CD4+ T cells sorted from PBMCs, collected 45 days after the yellow fever booster vaccination. These receptors were collected from a man aged 18 to 29 who received the YFV17D yellow fever vaccine.

The rearrangement uses TRBV5-6 and TRBJ1-2; 8 bases fit TRBD1. In germline, CDR1 is SGHDT, CDR2 YYEEEE. The ends lost 4 bases at V and 4 bases at J; junction bases unmatched: 6. The CDR3 extends over 14 amino acids. Written as DNA, the CDR3 is TGTGCCAGCAGCCCCGACAGGGGTACCTATGGCTACACCTTC. Its translation is CASSPDRGTYGYTF.

This clonotype was counted a few times. This chain joins TRBV12-3 or TRBV12-4 and TRBJ2-2, with D unresolved. The CDR3 runs to 15 residues. Between the trimmed V and J ends, which lost 3 bases and 4 bases, there was a span of 12 bases. The CDR3 region has the DNA TGTGCCAGCAGTTTTTCGCATCCCCCCACCGGGGAGCTGTTTTTT. Residues: CASSFSHPPTGELFF.

This clonotype was recorded a few times. The chain links TRBV7-8 to TRBJ1-1, with no clear D. The germline V gene encodes CDR1 SGHVS and CDR2 FQNEAQ. The CDR3 is made up of 13 amino acids. Trimming removed 2 bases from V and 4 bases from J, with 8 bases in between. CDR3 nucleotides: TGTGCCAGCAGCTTATTTTATGGCACTGAAGCTTTCTTT. Translation: CASSLFYGTEAFF.

This clonotype has a handful of counts. The chain couples TRBV6-2 or TRBV6-3 to TRBJ2-1; TRBD2 matches 7 bases. V gave up 10 bases and J gave up 4 bases; unmatched junction bases: 10. The germline V gene encodes CDR1 MNHEY and CDR2 SVGEGT. The CDR3 is 14 residues long. The CDR3 here is CATGQAGRYNEQFF. CDR3 DNA sequence: TGTGCCACCGGCCAAGCGGGACGTTACAATGAGCAGTTCTTC.

This clonotype was seen a handful of times. This chain links TRBV6-5 with TRBJ1-1; possibly TRBD1 for D (6 bases). Germline values: CDR1 MNHEY, CDR2 SVGAGI. The CDR3 is made up of 16 amino acids. V lost 2 bases to trimming and J lost 5 bases, with 18 bases between them. The CDR3, as DNA: TGTGCCAGCAGTTACCTTCATGGGGGCGGTGGGACTGAAGCTTTCTTT. The encoded protein is CASSYLHGGGGTEAFF.

In its sample, this clonotype was seen a few times. The chain couples TRBV29-1 to TRBJ1-1, with a possible D match to TRBD1 (5 bases). This CDR3 has 10 amino acids. V lost 8 bases and J lost 10, with 14 bases in between. Looked up from germline, CDR1 is SQVTM and CDR2 is ANQGSEA. CDR3 amino acids: CSTGGRGAFF. The DNA of the CDR3 is TGCAGCACCGGGGGACGCGGAGCTTTCTTT.

This sequence joins TRBV9 and TRBJ2-2; no clear D gene. CDR3 length: 13 residues. Trimming removed 3 bases at V and 3 bases at J, with 6 bases between. Germline-derived CDR1 and CDR2 are SGDLS and YYNGEE. CDR3 in amino acids: CASSGRYTGELFF. CDR3 sequence (DNA): TGTGCCAGCAGCGGACGGTACACCGGGGAGCTGTTTTTT.

This clonotype showed up just a few times. The rearrangement uses TRBV4-2 and TRBJ2-1, with no clear D. This CDR3 comprises 15 residues. The germline CDR1 and CDR2 sequences are LGHNA and YNFKEQ. V was shortened by 8 bases and J by 0 bases, with 14 bases between the two germline ends. CDR3 nucleotide sequence: TGTGCCAGCCGATCAGAGCCAAGCTCCTACAATGAGCAGTTCTTC. Translated: CASRSEPSSYNEQFF.

This clonotype was observed a handful of times. V and J are TRBV12-3 or TRBV12-4 and TRBJ2-3, with TRBD2 as a possible D gene (5 bases). The CDR3 is made up of 13 amino acids. V lost 3 bases to trimming and J lost 4 bases, with 8 bases between them. The CDR3 DNA reads as TGTGCCAGCAGTTTGGAGGTACCAGATACGCAGTATTTT. Its protein product is CASSLEVPDTQYF.

The chain joins TRBV7-2 to TRBJ2-1, with unresolved D. CDR3 size: 16 residues. Trimming stripped 5 bases from V and 8 bases from J, with 22 bases between. CDR1 is SGHTA, CDR2 FQGNSA, per germline. The CDR3 DNA follows: TGTGCCAGCAGCCTCGCCACCGGGCTAGTCAACGATGAGCAGTTCTTC. Its translation: CASSLATGLVNDEQFF.

This clonotype was counted between two and nine times. The chain employs TRBV5-5 and TRBJ1-2; D unclear. CDR1 SGHKS and CDR2 YYEKEE come from the germline V gene (reference sequence). CDR3 length equals 14 residues. V lost 1 base to trimming and J lost 0 bases, with 7 bases between them. The CDR3 protein is CASSLNGANYGYTF. The CDR3 bases are TGTGCCAGCAGCTTGAACGGAGCTAACTATGGCTACACCTTC.

This sequence joins TRBV11-1 and TRBJ2-1; D not certain. The CDR3 contains 13 residues. Germline values: CDR1 SGHAT, CDR2 FQDESV (reference sequence). The ends were cut back, 2 bases at V and 10 bases at J, with 12 bases in the middle. The CDR3 DNA reads as TGTGCCAGCAGCTTAAGTAGGCCGGAGGAGCAGTTCTTC. Protein: CASSLSRPEEQFF.